This record covers a single T cell receptor beta chain. This clonotype has only a few counts. Its antigen is unknown. No clone much larger than this one lies a single base away; base qualities are absent. To prepare the library, RT-PCR was applied. The sample was run on an Illumina HiSeq 2500. The raw public reads went through TCRdb reprocessing: fastp at Q25, MiXCR clone calling, in-frame beta chains kept. Entries are consolidated by CDR3 protein sequence, retaining the most common genes and DNA. The sample table shows 550,000 to 600,000 distinct CDR3 sequences, and about 12% are seen once. 10% to 13% of the sample rests with the top ten. The source of the sample is a study of response to subunit inactivated influenza vaccine (dated by TCRdb to the late 2010s). Concerning the study at large: Deep quantitative T cell receptor repertoire profiling was used in the study to track responses to a trivalent subunit inactivated influenza vaccine. What the study reported, not specific to this receptor: The authors proposed that each seasonal influenza vaccination may bring in only a limited number of new T cells.

The CDR3 goes from the cysteine to the phenylalanine over 14 residues. Only the CDR3 region is kept as DNA, spanning 42 bases read in frame from base 1. Per the germline V gene (reference sequence), DFQATT is the CDR1 and SNEGSKA is the CDR2. For this chain, trimming is 7 bases at the V end and 6 bases at the J end, and the number of junction bases without a gene match is 12. Sequencing was performed on PBMCs from blood, taken on the day of vaccination. The sequence links TRBV20-1 to TRBJ2-7; the junction holds 10 bases that match TRBD1. This clonotype originated in a man in his forties or fifties who received an inactivated influenza vaccine. Donor details come from another sample of the same person, matched by shared clones. The CDR3 protein: CSVRAGTGVGEQYF. The DNA sequence is as follows: TGCAGTGTTCGAGCGGGGACAGGGGTAGGCGAGCAGTACTTC.